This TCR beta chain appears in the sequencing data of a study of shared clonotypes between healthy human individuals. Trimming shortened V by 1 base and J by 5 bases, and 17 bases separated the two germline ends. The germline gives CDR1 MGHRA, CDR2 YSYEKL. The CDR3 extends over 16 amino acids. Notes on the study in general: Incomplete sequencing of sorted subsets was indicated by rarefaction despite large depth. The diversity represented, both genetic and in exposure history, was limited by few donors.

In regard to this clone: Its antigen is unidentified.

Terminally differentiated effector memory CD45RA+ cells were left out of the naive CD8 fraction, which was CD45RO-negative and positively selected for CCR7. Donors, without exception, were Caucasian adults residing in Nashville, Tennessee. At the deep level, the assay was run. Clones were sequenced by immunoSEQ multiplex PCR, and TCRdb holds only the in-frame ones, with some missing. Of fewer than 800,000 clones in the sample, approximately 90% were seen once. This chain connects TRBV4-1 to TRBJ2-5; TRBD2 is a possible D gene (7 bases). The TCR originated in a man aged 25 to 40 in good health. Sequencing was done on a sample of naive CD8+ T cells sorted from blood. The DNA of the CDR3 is TGCGCCAGCAGCCAAGTGCCCCCGGGGGGCCAGGAGACCCAGTACTTC. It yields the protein CASSQVPPGGQETQYF.